This TCR beta chain was identified during a study of T cell responses to AZD1222 COVID-19 vaccine (dated by TCRdb to the early 2020s). About the investigation overall: TCR sequencing was performed for fewer than 250 trial participants, of whom roughly 200 were given two doses of AZD1222 and about 25 were given two doses of MenACWY control vaccine. Trial participants were enrolled by age into 18-55, 56-69 and 70-plus year subgroups, with around 140, 26 and 57 TCR-sequenced participants respectively.

V lost 9 bases and J lost 4 bases; the stretch between them is 6 bases long. According to the germline V gene, CDR1 reads MNHEY and CDR2 reads SVGAGI. The CDR3, cysteine through phenylalanine, is 10 amino acids long. The read is trimmed to its CDR3 DNA, 30 bases read in frame from base 1. The sample's time point, from its label and the paper: about 28 days (+/-7) after the second vaccine dose. The label giving this sample's treatment or condition can be read as: meningococcal conjugate vaccine given as trial control. The vaccinee samples were drawn from two UK trials, COV001 and COV002, one of which was a single-blind randomized controlled phase 2/3 trial testing AZD1222 (ChAdOx1 nCoV-19) in healthy adults. Trial participant PBMC samples were collected at day 0 and day 28 after the second dose for TCRbeta chain sequencing. The CDR3 regions of human TCRbeta chains were analyzed by immunosequencing. As for how the authors treated the data: TCRs in the repertoires were compared against a reference library of SARS-CoV-2-specific TCRs that had been generated with the MIRA antigen-specificity platform. Breadth was defined as the fraction of unique TCRs that were SARS-CoV-2-associated, and depth was defined as the fraction of total T cells that were SARS-CoV-2-associated. Using the MIRA data, every spike-specific TCR was mapped to the spike region that the TCR reacted to and assigned to either a CD4 or a CD8 class. Log10-transformed breadth and depth values were compared by one-way ANOVA with Sidak's multiple comparisons tests. In TCRdb, the immuneACCESS table is reduced to in-frame sequences with V and J assigned. These tables do not hold every clone; where another copy was compared, an unresolved V gene accounts for under half, and the others remain unexplained. That table is the source of V, J and clone size, and D and trimming were worked out from the DNA. Recorded for this sample are roughly 130,000 clones; less than 95% of them occurred a single time. Of the sample, around 7.6% is held by the ten largest clones.

Summary of the overall study and its limitations: Epitopes outside the regions mutated in the B.1.351 and B.1.1.7 variants were reportedly recognized by nearly half of the unique spike-specific TCRs. Participants were mostly white British, with more females than males. The authors suggested clonal diversity may have been underestimated. Only a handful of AZD1222 recipients were SARS-CoV-2 seropositive at baseline, limiting conclusions about previously exposed vaccinees. Because no samples from the day 14 peak response were available, repertoires could be characterized only after the peak T cell response. The vaccine-associated CD4 TCRs covered the entire spike protein, and the dominant responses fell in regions 160-218 and 743-854. The 56-69-year group was small, and its depth increase did not reach significance, likely because of low power. A significant rise in spike-specific TCR breadth and depth was observed after two AZD1222 doses relative to day 0 and relative to MenACWY recipients.

As for this clone: Its antigen remains undetermined. One base away there is no much larger clone; base qualities are not given.

The V and J segments used are TRBV6-5 and TRBJ1-2; the D segment cannot be called with confidence. The sequencing here drew on peripheral blood, taken 28 days after the second dose of the MenACWY control vaccine. The receptor's source is an adult who received the MenACWY meningococcal vaccine as a control. The CDR3 region: CASYFYGYTF. The DNA sequence reads TGTGCCAGTTACTTCTATGGCTACACCTTC.